The rows below give T cell receptor beta chains drawn from one sample of a study of radiotherapy plus CTLA-4 blockade in lung cancer. Assay used: immunoSEQ multiplex PCR; TCRdb lists only in-frame clones, some missing. There are about 48,000 clones in the sample; about 81% occur only once, and about 3.6% lies in the top ten. Here the sequenced sample was peripheral blood, taken from a patient treated with radiotherapy plus ipilimumab. The receptors were gathered from a human donor with non-small cell lung cancer who had stable disease on radiotherapy plus ipilimumab. Each CDR3 is given with its conserved first and last residue. A D gene is named only where the DNA matches it firmly. Size values are once, few and many counts, or a class for expanded clones, and some rows have none.

clone size: NA
D gene: NA
J gene: TRBJ1-1
V gene: TRBV29-1
CDR3 protein: CSVVPGGYTEAFF

clone size: NA
D gene: NA
J gene: TRBJ1-1
V gene: TRBV6-5
CDR3 protein: CASAGGSNTEAFF

clone size: NA
D gene: TRBD1
J gene: TRBJ1-4
V gene: TRBV28
CDR3 protein: CASSTGGQGGGTNEKLFF

clone size: NA
D gene: NA
J gene: TRBJ2-7
V gene: TRBV30
CDR3 protein: CAWSVQGHEQYF

clone size: few
D gene: NA
J gene: TRBJ1-5
V gene: TRBV29-1
CDR3 protein: CSVGSRGQPQHF

clone size: NA
D gene: TRBD2
J gene: TRBJ2-7
V gene: TRBV18
CDR3 protein: CASSPSPGERGSNEQYF

clone size: NA
D gene: NA
J gene: TRBJ1-5
V gene: TRBV30
CDR3 protein: CAWTQQGTNQPQHF

clone size: NA
D gene: NA
J gene: TRBJ2-1
V gene: TRBV20-1
CDR3 protein: CSASRVNEQFF

clone size: NA
D gene: TRBD1
J gene: TRBJ2-1
V gene: TRBV9
CDR3 protein: CASSPWTGAYNEQFF

clone size: NA
D gene: NA
J gene: TRBJ1-2
V gene: TRBV11-2
CDR3 protein: CASSLDGEYGYTF

clone size: NA
D gene: NA
J gene: TRBJ2-3
V gene: TRBV9
CDR3 protein: CASSATRTQDTQYF

clone size: NA
D gene: TRBD2
J gene: TRBJ2-1
V gene: TRBV25-1
CDR3 protein: CASSEIAGGLFNEQFF

clone size: NA
D gene: NA
J gene: TRBJ1-3
V gene: TRBV11-2
CDR3 protein: CASSLVWPPGNTIYF

clone size: once
D gene: NA
J gene: TRBJ2-7
V gene: TRBV4-3
CDR3 protein: CASRPTRLNPRHEQYF

clone size: NA
D gene: TRBD2
J gene: TRBJ2-1
V gene: TRBV9
CDR3 protein: CASSGAEREINEQFF

clone size: once
D gene: NA
J gene: TRBJ2-1
V gene: TRBV27
CDR3 protein: CASSLYRGGEQFF

clone size: NA
D gene: NA
J gene: TRBJ1-5
V gene: TRBV6-1
CDR3 protein: CASRLQTDQPQHF

clone size: once
D gene: NA
J gene: TRBJ2-1
V gene: TRBV7-8
CDR3 protein: CASSLGPPSSGLYNEQFF

clone size: NA
D gene: TRBD2
J gene: TRBJ2-7
V gene: TRBV7-2
CDR3 protein: CASSSGTDLFYEQYF

clone size: NA
D gene: TRBD2
J gene: TRBJ2-2
V gene: TRBV5-1
CDR3 protein: CASSPPLAGTGELFF

clone size: NA
D gene: TRBD2
J gene: TRBJ2-7
V gene: TRBV27
CDR3 protein: CASSTSRTSGRHDEQYF

clone size: NA
D gene: NA
J gene: TRBJ2-2
V gene: TRBV19
CDR3 protein: CASSISQAATGELFF

clone size: NA
D gene: NA
J gene: TRBJ2-3
V gene: TRBV5-4
CDR3 protein: CASSFKRAGTDTQYF

clone size: once
D gene: TRBD2
J gene: TRBJ2-2
V gene: TRBV9
CDR3 protein: CASSGGGLDLNTGEPFF

clone size: NA
D gene: NA
J gene: TRBJ1-4
V gene: TRBV7-9
CDR3 protein: CASSLATENEKLFF

clone size: NA
D gene: TRBD2
J gene: NA
V gene: TRBV7-2
CDR3 protein: CASSTTSGGSFPYEQYF